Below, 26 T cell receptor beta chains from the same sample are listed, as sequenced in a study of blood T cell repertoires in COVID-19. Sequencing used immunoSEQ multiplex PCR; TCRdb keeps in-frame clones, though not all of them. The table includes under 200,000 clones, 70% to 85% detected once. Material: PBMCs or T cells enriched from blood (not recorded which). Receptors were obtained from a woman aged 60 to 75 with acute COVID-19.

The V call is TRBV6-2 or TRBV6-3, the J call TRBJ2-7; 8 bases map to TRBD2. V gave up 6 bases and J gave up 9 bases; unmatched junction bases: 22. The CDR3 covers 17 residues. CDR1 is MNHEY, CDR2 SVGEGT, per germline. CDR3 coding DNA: TGTGCCAGCAGCCACGCGGGGCTGACGGGGGGGCCAGCTGGGCAGTACGTC. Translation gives CASSHAGLTGGPAGQYV.

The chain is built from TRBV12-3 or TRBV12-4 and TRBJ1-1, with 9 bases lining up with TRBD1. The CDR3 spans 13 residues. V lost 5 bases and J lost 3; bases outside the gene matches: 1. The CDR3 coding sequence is TGTGCCAGCAGTCGGACAGGGGACACTGAAGCTTTCTTT. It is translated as CASSRTGDTEAFF.

The CDR3 sequence: CSVVGGAETQYF. As DNA, the CDR3 is TGCAGCGTTGTAGGGGGCGCGGAGACCCAGTACTTC. The chain joins TRBV29-1 to TRBJ2-5; TRBD1 matches 7 bases. This CDR3 region has 12 residues. With V trimmed by 4 bases and J by 5 bases, 4 bases remained unmatched. Germline V CDR1 and CDR2: SQVTM, ANQGSEA.

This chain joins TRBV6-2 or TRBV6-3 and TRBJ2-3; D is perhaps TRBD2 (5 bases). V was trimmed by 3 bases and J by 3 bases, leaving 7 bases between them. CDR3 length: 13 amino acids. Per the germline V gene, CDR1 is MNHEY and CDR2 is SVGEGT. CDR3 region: CASSYSGTDTQYF. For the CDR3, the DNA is TGTGCCAGCAGTTATTCGGGGACAGATACGCAGTATTTT.

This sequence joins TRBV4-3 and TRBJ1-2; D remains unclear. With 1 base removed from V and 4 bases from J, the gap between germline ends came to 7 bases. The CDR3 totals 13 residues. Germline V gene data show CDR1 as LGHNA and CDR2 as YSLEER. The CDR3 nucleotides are TGCGCCAGCAGCCAAGCAGCGTCCTATGGCTACACCTTC. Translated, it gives CASSQAASYGYTF.

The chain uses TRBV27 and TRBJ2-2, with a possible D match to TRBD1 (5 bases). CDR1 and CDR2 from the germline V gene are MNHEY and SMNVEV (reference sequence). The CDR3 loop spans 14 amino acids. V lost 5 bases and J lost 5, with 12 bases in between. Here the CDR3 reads CASSRRGGTGELFF. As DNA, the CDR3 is TGTGCCAGCAGTAGAAGGGGTGGGACCGGGGAGCTGTTTTTT.

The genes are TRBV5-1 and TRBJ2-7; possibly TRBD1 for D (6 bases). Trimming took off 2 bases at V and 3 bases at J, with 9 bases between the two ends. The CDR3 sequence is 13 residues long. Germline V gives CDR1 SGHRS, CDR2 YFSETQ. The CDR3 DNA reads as TGCGCCAGCAGCTTTGCAGGGGACTACGAGCAGTACTTC. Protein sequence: CASSFAGDYEQYF.

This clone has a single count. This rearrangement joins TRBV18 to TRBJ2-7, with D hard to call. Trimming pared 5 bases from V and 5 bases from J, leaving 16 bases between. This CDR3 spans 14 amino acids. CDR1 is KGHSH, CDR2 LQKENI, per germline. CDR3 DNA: TGTGCCAGCTCATCTTCTGTAAGACGGGACGAGCAGTACTTC. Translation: CASSSSVRRDEQYF.

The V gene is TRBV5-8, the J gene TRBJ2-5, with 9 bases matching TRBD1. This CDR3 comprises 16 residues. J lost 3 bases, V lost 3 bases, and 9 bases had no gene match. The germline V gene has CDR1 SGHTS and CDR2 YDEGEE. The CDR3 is CASSWGTTGGKETQYF. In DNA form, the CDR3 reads TGTGCCAGCAGCTGGGGTACGACAGGGGGGAAAGAGACCCAGTACTTC.

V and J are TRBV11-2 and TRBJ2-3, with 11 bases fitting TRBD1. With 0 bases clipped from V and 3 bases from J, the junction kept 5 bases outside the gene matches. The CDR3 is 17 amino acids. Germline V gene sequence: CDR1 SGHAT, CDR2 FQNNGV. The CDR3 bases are TGTGCCAGCAGCTTAGACGGACAGGGGGCTGGAACAGATACGCAGTATTTT. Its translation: CASSLDGQGAGTDTQYF.

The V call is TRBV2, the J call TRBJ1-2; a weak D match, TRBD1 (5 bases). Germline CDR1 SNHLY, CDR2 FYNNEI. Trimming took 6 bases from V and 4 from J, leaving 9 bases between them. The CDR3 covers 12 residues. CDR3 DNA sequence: TGTGCCAGCAGCGGACAATCCTATGGCTACACCTTC. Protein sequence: CASSGQSYGYTF.

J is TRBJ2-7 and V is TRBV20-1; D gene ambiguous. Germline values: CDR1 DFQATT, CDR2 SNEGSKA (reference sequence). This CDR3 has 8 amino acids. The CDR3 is CRDEEQYV. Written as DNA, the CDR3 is TGCAGAGATGAGGAGCAGTACGTC.

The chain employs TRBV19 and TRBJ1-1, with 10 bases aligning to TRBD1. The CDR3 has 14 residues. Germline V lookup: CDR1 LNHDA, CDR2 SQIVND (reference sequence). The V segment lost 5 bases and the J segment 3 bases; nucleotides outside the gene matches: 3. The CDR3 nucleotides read TGTGCCAGTAGTGCGGACAGGGGGGACACTGAAGCTTTCTTT. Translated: CASSADRGDTEAFF.

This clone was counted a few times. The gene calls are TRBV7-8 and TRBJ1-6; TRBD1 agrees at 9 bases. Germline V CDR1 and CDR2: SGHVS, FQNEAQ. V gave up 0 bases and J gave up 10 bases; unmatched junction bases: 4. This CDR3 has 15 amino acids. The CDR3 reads CASSLAGQGRSPLHF. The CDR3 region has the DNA TGTGCCAGCAGCTTAGCGGGACAGGGAAGATCACCCCTCCACTTT.

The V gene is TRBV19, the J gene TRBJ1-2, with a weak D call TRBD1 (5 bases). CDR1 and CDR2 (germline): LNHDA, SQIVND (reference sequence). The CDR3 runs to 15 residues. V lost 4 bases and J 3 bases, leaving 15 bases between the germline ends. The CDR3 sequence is CASSSTGVSHYGYTF. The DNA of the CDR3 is TGTGCCAGTAGTAGCACAGGCGTCTCTCACTATGGCTACACCTTC.

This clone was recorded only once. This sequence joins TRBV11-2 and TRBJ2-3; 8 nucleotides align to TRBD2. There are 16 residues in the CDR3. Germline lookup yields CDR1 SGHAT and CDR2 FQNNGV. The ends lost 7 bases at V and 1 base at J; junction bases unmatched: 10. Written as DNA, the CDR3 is TGTGCCAGCATATCTTTAGAAGCGGGGGGCACAGATACGCAGTATTTT. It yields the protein CASISLEAGGTDTQYF. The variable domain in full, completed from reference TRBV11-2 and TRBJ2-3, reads EAGVAQSPRYKIIEKRQSVAFWCNPISGHATLYWYQQILGQGPKLLIQFQNNGVVDDSQLPKDRFSAERLKGVDSTLKIQPAKLEDSAVYLCASISLEAGGTDTQYFGPGTRLTVL.

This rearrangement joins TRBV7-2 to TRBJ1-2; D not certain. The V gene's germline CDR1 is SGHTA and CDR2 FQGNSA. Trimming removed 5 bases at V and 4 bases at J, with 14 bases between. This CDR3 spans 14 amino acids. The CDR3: CASSGLGDVYGYTF. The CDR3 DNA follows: TGTGCCAGCAGCGGACTTGGGGATGTCTATGGCTACACCTTC.

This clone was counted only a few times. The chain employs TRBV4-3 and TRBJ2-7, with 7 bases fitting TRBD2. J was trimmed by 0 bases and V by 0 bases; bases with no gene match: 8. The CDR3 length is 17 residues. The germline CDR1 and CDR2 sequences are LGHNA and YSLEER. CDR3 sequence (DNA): TGCGCCAGCAGCCAAGACGGAAGCGGGATTACCTCCTACGAGCAGTACTTC. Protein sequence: CASSQDGSGITSYEQYF.

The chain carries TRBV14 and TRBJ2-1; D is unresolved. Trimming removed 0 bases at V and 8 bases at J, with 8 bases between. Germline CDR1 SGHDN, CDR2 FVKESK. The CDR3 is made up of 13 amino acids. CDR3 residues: CASSQDSVYEQFF. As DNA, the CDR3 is TGTGCCAGCAGCCAAGATAGTGTATATGAGCAGTTCTTC.

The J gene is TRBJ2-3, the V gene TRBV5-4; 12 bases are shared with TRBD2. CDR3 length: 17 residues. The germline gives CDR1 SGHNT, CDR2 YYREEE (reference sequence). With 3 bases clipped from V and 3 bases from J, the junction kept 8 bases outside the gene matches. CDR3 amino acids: CASSSPSGGAQTDTQYF. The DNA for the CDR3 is TGTGCCAGCAGCTCCCCTAGCGGGGGGGCTCAAACAGATACGCAGTATTTT.

In DNA form, the CDR3 reads TGTGCCACCAGTGCCGGCGGGACTAACTACAATGAGCAGTTCTTC. Its translation is CATSAGGTNYNEQFF. The rearrangement joins TRBV24-1 to TRBJ2-1, with 7 bases that match TRBD2. The CDR3 runs 15 residues. Germline CDR1 reads KGHDR; CDR2 reads SFDVKD. The V segment lost 5 bases and the J segment 3 bases; nucleotides outside the gene matches: 6.

CDR3 sequence: CSASLLFGQETQYF. Written as DNA, the CDR3 is TGCAGTGCTAGTCTATTGTTCGGCCAAGAGACCCAGTACTTC. The chain recombines TRBV20-1 with TRBJ2-5; D uncertain. The germline V gene has CDR1 DFQATT and CDR2 SNEGSKA (reference sequence). V shed 3 bases and J shed 1 base, with 12 bases lying between them. The CDR3 sequence is 14 residues long.

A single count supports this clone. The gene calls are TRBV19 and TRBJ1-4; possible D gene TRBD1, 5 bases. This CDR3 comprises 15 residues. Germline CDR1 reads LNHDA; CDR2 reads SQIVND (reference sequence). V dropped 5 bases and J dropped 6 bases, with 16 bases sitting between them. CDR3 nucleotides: TGTGCCAGTAGTCAGGTCGTGTCCAGGGATGAAAAACTGTTTTTT. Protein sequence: CASSQVVSRDEKLFF.

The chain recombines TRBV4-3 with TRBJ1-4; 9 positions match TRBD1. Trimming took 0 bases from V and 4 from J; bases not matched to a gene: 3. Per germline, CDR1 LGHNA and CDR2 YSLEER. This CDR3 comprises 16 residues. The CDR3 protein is CASSQETGGGNEKLFF. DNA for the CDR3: TGCGCCAGCAGCCAAGAAACAGGGGGCGGTAATGAAAAACTGTTTTTT.

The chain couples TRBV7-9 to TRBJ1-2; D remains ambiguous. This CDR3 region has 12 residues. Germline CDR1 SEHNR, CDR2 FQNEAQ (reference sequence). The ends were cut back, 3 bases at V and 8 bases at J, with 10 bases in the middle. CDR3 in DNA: TGTGCCAGCAGCTTCGAAGGAGTCGGCTACACCTTC. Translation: CASSFEGVGYTF.

The CDR3 loop is CASSPQGAPWEQYF. Written as DNA, the CDR3 is TGTGCCAGCTCACCACAGGGGGCCCCCTGGGAGCAGTATTTT. The rearrangement uses TRBV18 and TRBJ2-3, with TRBD1 identical over 7 bases. Germline loops: CDR1 KGHSH, CDR2 LQKENI. The trim removed 1 base at V and 11 bases at J, leaving 9 bases unmatched. The CDR3 loop spans 14 amino acids.